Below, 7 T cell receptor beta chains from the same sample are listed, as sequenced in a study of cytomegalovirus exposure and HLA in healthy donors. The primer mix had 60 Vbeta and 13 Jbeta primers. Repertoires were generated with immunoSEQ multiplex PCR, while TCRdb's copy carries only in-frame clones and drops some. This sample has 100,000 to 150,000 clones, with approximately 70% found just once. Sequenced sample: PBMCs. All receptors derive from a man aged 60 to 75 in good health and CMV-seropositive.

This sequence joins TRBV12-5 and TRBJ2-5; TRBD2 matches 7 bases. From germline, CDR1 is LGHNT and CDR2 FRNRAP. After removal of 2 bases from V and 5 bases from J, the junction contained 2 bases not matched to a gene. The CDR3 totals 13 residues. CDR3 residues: CASGLWGGETQYF. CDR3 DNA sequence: TGTGCTAGTGGTTTGTGGGGGGGGGAGACCCAGTACTTC.

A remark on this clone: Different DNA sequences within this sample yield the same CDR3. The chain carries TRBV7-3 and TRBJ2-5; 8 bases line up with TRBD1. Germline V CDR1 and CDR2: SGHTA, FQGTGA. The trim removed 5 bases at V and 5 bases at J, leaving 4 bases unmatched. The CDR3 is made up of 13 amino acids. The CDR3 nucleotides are TGTGCCAGCAGCCGAGGACAGGGCGAGACCCAGTACTTC. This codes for CASSRGQGETQYF.

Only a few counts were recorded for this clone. The CDR3 loop reads CASSLGAGGYEQYF. CDR3 DNA: TGTGCCAGCAGCTTGGGGGCAGGGGGATACGAGCAGTACTTC. The chain combines TRBV5-6 with TRBJ2-7; 7 bases agree with TRBD1. The CDR3 runs 14 residues. Germline-derived CDR1 and CDR2 are SGHDT and YYEEEE. The trim removed 0 bases at V and 4 bases at J, leaving 4 bases unmatched.

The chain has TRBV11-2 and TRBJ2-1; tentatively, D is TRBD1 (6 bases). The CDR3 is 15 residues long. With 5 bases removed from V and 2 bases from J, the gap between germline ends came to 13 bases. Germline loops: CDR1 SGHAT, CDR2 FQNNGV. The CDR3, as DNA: TGTGCCAGCAGCCGTCGAGGGGGAACCTACAATGAGCAGTTCTTC. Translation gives CASSRRGGTYNEQFF.

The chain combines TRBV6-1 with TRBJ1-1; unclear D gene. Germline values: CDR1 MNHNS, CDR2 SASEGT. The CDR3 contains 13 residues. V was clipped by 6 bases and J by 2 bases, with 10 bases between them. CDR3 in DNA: TGTGCCAGCAGACCCGAGTTAAACACTGAAGCTTTCTTT. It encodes CASRPELNTEAFF.

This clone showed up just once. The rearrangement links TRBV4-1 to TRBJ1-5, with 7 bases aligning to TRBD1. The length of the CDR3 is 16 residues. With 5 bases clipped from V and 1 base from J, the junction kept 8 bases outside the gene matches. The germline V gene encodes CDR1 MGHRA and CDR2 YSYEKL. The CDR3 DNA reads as TGCGCCAGCAGCGCCCAACAGGGGATGAGCAATCAGCCCCAGCATTTT. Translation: CASSAQQGMSNQPQHF.

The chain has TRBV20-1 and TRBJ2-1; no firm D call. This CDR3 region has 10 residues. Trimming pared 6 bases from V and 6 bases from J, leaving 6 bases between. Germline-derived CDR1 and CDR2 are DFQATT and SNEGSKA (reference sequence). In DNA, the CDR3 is TGCAGTGCCCTTGTCAATGAGCAGTTCTTC. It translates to CSALVNEQFF.